The table lists the clone carrying this TCR beta chain with a few counts. Its antigen remains unknown. The length of the CDR3 is 18 residues. The junction had 5 bases not matched to a gene; V was cut back by 0 bases and J by 1 base. Germline-derived CDR1 and CDR2 are SGHRS and YFSETQ. The data were obtained in a study of regulatory T cells in long-lasting Graves disease. The time point was: persistent/refractory GD, antithyroid drugs over 5 years with positive TRAb. The TCR library was made from RNA extracted from PBMCs. Researchers made TCR beta libraries by using iRepertoire HTBI primers and running Arm-PCR on CDR3 regions. Original processing methods: Samples collectively showed approximately 62 TRBV and more than 12 TRBJ segments. Each CDR3 protein gets one entry after TCRdb re-called the multiplex PCR reads with MiXCR. TCRdb assigned the V and J calls; the authors' analysis was not used. The sample includes hundreds of thousands of distinct CDR3 sequences, around 23% of them seen just once.

General observations from the study: Newly diagnosed Graves' patients exceeded persistent ones in TCR diversity. Persistent disease favored TRBV28, TRBJ1-2 and TRBJ2-5.

This chain uses TRBV5-1 with TRBJ2-6, with TRBD1 identical over 9 bases. The starting material was peripheral blood mononuclear cells (PBMCs), obtained when the disease was refractory, from a patient treated with antithyroid drugs. The receptor was derived from a female donor with Graves disease. CDR3 residues: CASSLDGQGSSGANVLTF. The DNA for the CDR3 is TGCGCCAGCAGCTTGGATGGACAGGGGTCATCTGGGGCCAACGTCCTGACTTTC.